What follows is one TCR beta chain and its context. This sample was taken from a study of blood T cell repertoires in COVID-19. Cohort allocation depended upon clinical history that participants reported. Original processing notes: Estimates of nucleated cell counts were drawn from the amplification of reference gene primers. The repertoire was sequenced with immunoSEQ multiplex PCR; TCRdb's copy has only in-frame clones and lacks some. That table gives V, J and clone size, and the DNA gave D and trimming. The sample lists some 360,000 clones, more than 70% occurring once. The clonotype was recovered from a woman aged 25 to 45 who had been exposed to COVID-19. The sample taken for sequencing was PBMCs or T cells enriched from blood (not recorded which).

CDR3 in amino acids: CASSLSGQGYEQYF. The DNA of the CDR3 is TGTGCCAGCAGTTTATCTGGACAGGGGTACGAGCAGTACTTC. The chain carries TRBV28 and TRBJ2-7; TRBD1 matches 9 bases. After removal of 1 base from V and 4 bases from J, the junction contained 2 bases not matched to a gene. CDR1 MDHEN and CDR2 SYDVKM come from the germline V gene. The CDR3 is made up of 14 amino acids.